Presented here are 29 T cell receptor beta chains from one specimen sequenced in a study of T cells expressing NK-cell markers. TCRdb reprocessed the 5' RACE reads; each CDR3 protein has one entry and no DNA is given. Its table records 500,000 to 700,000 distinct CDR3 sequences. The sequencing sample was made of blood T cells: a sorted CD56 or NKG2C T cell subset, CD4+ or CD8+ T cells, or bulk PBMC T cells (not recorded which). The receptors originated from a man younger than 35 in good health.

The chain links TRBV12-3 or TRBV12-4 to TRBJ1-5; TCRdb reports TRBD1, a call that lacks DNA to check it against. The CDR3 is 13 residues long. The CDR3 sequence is CASTRGLDQPQHF.

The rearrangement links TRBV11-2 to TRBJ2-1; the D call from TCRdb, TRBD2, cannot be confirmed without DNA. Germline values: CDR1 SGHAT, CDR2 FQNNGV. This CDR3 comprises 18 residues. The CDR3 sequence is CASSLELAGASSYNEQFF.

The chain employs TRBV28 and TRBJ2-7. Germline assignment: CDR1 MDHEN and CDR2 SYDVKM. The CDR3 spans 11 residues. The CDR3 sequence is CASSLAYEQYF.

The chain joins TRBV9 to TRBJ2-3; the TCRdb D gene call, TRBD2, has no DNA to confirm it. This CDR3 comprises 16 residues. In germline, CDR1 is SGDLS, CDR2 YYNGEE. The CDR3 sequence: CASSEGLASLTDTQYF. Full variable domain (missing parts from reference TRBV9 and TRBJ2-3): DSGVTQTPKHLITATGQRVTLRCSPRSGDLSVYWYQQSLDQGLQFLIQYYNGEERAKGNILERFSAQQFPDLHSELNLSSLELGDSALYFCASSEGLASLTDTQYFGPGTRLTVL.

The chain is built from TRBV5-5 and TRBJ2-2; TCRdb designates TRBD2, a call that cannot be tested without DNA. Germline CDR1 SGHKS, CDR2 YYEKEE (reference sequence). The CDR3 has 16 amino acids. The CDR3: CASSLWWAPNTGELFF.

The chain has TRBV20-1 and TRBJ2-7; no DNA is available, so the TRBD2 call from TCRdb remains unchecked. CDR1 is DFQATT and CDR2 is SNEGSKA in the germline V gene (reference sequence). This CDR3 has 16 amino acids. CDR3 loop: CSAQHLAIVVGYEQYF.

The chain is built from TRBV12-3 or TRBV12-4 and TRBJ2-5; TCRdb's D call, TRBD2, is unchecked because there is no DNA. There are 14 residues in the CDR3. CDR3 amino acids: CASSFGREGETQYF.

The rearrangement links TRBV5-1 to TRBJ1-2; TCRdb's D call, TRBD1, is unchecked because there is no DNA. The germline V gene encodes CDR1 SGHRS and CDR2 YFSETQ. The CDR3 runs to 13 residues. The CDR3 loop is CASSLDQGDGYTF. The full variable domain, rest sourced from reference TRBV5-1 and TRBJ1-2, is KAGVTQTPRYLIKTRGQQVTLSCSPISGHRSVSWYQQTPGQGLQFLFEYFSETQRNKGNFPGRFSGRQFSNSRSEMNVSTLELGDSALYLCASSLDQGDGYTFGSGTRLTVV.

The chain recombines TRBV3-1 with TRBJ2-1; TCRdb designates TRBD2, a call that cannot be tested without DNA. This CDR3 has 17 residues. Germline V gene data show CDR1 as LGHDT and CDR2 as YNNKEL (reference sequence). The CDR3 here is CASSHRILAGANNEQFF.

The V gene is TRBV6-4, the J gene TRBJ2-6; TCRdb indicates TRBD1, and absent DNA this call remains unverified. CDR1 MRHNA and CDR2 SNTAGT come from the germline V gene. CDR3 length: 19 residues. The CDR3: CASSDSGTGPNLWGKVLTF.

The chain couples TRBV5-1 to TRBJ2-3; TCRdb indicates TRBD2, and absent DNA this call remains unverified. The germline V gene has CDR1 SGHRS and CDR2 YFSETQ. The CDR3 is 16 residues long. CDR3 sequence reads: CASSLLLAGPTDTQYF. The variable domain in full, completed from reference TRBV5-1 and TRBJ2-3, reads KAGVTQTPRYLIKTRGQQVTLSCSPISGHRSVSWYQQTPGQGLQFLFEYFSETQRNKGNFPGRFSGRQFSNSRSEMNVSTLELGDSALYLCASSLLLAGPTDTQYFGPGTRLTVL.

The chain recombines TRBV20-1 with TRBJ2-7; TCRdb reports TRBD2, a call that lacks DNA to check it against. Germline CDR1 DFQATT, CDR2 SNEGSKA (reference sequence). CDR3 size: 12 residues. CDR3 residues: CSARGLAYEQYF.

CDR3 sequence reads: CASSLFGTLHNEQFF. The rearrangement uses TRBV12-3 or TRBV12-4 and TRBJ2-1; TCRdb's D call, TRBD1, is unchecked because there is no DNA. The CDR3 length is 15 residues.

CDR3 in amino acids: CASSSLVRVNIQYF. The chain couples TRBV11-2 to TRBJ2-4; TCRdb proposes TRBD1, but this gene call is untestable without DNA. This CDR3 is built from 14 residues. Germline CDR1 is SGHAT and CDR2 is FQNNGV.

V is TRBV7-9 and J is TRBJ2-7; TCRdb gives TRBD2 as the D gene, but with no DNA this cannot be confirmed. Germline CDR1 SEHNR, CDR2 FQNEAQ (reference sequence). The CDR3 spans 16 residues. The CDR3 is CASSLGARDSQDEQYF. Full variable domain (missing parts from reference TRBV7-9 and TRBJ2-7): DTGVSQNPRHKITKRGQNVTFRCDPISEHNRLYWYRQTLGQGPEFLTYFQNEAQLEKSRLLSDRFSAERPKGSFSTLEIQRTEQGDSAMYLCASSLGARDSQDEQYFGPGTRLTVT.

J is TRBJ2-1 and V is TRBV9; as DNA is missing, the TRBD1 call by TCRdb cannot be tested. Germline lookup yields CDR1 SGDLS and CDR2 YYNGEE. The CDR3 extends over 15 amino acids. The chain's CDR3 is CASSAGPRAHNEQFF.

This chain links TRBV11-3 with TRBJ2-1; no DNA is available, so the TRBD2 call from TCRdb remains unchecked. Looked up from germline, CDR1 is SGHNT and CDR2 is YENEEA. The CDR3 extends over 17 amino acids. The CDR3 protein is CASSLNERLAGVNEQFF.

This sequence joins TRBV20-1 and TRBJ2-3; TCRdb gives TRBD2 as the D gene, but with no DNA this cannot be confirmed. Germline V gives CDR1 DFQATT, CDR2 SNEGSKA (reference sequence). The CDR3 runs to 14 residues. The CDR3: CSALDPTGTDTQYF.

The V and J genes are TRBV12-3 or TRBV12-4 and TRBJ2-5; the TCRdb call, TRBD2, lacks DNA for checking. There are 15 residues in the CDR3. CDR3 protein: CASSPTSRTVETQYF.

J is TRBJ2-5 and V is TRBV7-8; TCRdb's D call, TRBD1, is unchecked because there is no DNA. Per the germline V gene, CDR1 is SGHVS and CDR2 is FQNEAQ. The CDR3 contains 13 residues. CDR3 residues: CASSRRQGETQYF. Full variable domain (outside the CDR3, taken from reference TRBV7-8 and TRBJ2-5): GAGVSQSPRYKVAKRGQDVALRCDPISGHVSLFWYQQALGQGPEFLTYFQNEAQLDKSGLPSDRFFAERPEGSVSTLKIQRTQQEDSAVYLCASSRRQGETQYFGPGTRLLVL.

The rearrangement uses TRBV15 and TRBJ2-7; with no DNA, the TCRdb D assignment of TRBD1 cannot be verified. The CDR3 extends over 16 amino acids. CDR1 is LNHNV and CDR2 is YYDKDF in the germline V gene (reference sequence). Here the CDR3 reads CATSRDLGRVPYEQYF.

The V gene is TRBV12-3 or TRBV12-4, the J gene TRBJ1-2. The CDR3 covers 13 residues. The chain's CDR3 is CASAESASYGYTF.

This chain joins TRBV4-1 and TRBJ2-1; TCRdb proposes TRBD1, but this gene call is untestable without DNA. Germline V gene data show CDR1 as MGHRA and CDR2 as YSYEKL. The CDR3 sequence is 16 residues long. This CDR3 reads CASSHPTGQIYNEQFF.

CDR3 amino acids: CSVGGVLYNEQFF. The chain is built from TRBV29-1 and TRBJ2-1; the TRBD1 assignment by TCRdb is unverifiable without DNA. Germline values: CDR1 SQVTM, CDR2 ANQGSEA. The CDR3 has 13 residues.

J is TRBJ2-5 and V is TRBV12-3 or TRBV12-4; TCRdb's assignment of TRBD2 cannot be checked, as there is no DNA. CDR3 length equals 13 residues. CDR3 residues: CASSFRVGETQYF.

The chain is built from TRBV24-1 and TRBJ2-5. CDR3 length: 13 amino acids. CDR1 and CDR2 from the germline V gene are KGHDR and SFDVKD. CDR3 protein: CATSDDGKETQYF.

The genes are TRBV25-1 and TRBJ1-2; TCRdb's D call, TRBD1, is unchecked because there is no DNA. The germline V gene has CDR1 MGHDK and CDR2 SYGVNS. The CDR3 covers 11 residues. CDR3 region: CEVVDRDGYTF.

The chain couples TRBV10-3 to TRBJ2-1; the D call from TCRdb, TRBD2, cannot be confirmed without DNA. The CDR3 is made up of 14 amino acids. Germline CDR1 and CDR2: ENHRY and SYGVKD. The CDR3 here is CAISGLVINDEQFF.

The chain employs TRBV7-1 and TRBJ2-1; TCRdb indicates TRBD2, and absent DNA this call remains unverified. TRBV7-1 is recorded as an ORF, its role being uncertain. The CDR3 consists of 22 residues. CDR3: CASSSPPLSGTSGRFPYNEQFF.